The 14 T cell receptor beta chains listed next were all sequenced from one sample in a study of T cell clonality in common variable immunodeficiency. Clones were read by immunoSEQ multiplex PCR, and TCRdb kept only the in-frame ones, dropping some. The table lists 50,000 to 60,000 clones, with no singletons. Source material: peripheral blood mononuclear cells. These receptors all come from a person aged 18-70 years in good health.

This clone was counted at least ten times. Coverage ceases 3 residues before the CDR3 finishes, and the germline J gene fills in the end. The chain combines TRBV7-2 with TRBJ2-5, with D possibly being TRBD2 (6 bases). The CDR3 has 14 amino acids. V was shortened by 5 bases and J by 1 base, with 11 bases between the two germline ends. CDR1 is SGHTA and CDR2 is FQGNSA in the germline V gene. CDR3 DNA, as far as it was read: TGTGCCAGCAGCCCCGGGGAGGCCCAAGAGACC. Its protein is CASSPGEAQET. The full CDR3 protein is CASSPGEAQETQYF.

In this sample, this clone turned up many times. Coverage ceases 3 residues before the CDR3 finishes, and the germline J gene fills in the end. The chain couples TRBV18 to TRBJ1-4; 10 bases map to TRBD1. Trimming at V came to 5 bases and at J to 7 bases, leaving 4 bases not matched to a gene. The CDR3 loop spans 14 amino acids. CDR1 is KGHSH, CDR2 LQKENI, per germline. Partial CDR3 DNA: TGTGCCAGCTCATCGACAGGGGGCCGTGAAAAA. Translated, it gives CASSSTGGREK. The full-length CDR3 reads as CASSSTGGREKLFF.

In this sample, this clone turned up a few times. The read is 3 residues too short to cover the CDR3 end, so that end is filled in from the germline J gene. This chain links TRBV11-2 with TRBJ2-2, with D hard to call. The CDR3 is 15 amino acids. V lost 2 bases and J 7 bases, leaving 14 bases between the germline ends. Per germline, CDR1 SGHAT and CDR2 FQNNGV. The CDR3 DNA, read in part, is TGTGCCAGCAGCTTATCTCCTAGATCCGGCGGGGAG. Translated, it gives CASSLSPRSGGE. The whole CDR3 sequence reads CASSLSPRSGGELFF.

The covered CDR3 bases are TGTGCCAGCAGCCCACAGGACAGCCAAGAGACC. The encoded protein is CASSPQDSQET. In full, the CDR3 is CASSPQDSQETQYF. The chain recombines TRBV11-2 with TRBJ2-5; possible D gene TRBD1, 6 bases. Sequencing ends 3 residues short of the CDR3 end; the germline J gene provides the rest. Germline V lookup: CDR1 SGHAT, CDR2 FQNNGV. V lost 5 bases to trimming and J lost 1 base, with 11 bases between them. The CDR3 loop spans 14 amino acids. Using reference TRBV11-2 and TRBJ2-5 for the parts outside the CDR3, the full variable domain is EAGVAQSPRYKIIEKRQSVAFWCNPISGHATLYWYQQILGQGPKLLIQFQNNGVVDDSQLPKDRFSAERLKGVDSTLKIQPAKLEDSAVYLCASSPQDSQETQYFGPGTRLLVL.

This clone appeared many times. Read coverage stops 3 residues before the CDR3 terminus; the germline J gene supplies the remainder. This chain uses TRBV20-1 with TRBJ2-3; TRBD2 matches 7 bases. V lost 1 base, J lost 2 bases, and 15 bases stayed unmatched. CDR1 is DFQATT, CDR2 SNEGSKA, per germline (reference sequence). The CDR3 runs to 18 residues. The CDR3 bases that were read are TGCAGTGCTAGAGTTACTTCTATGACTAGCTATTACACAGATACG. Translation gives CSARVTSMTSYYTDT. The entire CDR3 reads CSARVTSMTSYYTDTQYF.

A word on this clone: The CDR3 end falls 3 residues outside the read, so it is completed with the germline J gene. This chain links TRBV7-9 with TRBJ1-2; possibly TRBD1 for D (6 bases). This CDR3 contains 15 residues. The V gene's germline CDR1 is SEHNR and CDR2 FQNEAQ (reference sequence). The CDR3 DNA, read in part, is TGTGCCAGCAGCTTAGTCGGGAGGGGGATGGACGAC. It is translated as CASSLVGRGMDD. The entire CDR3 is CASSLVGRGMDDYTF.

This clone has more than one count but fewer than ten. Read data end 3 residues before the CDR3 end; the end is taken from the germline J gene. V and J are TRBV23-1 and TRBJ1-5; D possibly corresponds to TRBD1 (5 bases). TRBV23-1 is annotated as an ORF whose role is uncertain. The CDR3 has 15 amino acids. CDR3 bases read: TGCGCCAGCAGAGGTAAAAAGGGGCCGGTTCATCCC. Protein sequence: CASRGKKGPVHP. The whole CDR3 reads CASRGKKGPVHPQHF.

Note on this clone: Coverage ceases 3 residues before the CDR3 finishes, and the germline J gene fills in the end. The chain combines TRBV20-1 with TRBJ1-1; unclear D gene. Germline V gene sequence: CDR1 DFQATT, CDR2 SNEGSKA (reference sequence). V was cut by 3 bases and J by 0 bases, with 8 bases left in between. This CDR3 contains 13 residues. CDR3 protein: CSASEAVNTEAFF. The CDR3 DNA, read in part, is TGCAGTGCTAGTGAGGCGGTGAACACTGAA.

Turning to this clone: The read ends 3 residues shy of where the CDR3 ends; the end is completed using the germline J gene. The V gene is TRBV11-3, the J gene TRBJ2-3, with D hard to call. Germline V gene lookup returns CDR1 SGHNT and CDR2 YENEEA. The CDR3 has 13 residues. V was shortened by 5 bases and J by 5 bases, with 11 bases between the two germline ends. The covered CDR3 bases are TGTGCCAGCAGCCAATTACATGGAGATACG. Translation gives CASSQLHGDT. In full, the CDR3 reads CASSQLHGDTQYF.

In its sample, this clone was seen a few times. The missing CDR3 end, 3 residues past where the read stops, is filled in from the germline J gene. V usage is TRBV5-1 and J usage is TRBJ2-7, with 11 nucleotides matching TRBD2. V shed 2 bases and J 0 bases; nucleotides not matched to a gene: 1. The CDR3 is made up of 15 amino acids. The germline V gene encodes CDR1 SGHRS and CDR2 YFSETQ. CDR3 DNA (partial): TGCGCCAGCAGCTTTAGCGGGGGGGGCTCCTACGAG. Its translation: CASSFSGGGSYE. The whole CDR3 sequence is CASSFSGGGSYEQYF.

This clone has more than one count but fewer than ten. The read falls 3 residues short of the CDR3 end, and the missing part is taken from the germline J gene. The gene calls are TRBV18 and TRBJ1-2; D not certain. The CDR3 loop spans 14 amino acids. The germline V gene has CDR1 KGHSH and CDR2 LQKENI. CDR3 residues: CASSPGLAGDDYTF. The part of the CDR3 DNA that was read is TGTGCCAGCTCACCTGGACTAGCGGGAGATGAC.

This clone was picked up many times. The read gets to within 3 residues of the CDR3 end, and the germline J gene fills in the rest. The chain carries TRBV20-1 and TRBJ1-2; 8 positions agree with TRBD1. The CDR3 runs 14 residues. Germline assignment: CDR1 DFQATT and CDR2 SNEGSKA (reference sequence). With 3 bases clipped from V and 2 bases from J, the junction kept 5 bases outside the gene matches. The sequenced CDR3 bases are TGCAGTGCTAGTGGGACAGGAAGAAACTATGGC. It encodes CSASGTGRNYG. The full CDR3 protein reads CSASGTGRNYGYTF.

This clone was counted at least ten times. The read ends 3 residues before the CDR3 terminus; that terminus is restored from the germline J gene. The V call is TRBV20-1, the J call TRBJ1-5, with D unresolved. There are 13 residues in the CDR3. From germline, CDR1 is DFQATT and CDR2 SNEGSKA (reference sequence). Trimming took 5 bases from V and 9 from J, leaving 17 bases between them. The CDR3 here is CSARTGRERPQHF. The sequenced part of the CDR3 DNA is TGCAGTGCTCGTACCGGGCGGGAGCGGCCC.

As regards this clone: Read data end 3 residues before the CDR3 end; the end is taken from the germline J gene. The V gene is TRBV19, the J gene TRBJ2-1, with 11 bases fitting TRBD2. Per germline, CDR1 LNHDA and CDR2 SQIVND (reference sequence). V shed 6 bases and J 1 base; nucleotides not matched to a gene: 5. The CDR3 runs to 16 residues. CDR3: CASRGLAEISYNEQFF. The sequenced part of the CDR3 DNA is TGTGCCAGTAGGGGACTAGCGGAGATATCCTACAATGAG.